This T cell receptor beta chain came from a study of blood T cell repertoires in COVID-19. For the study at large: T cells, B-cell-depleted T cells, or PBMCs supplied cDNA or gDNA.

Measured with immunoSEQ multiplex PCR; TCRdb has only the in-frame clones, and not every one. Of more than 55,000 clones in the sample, roughly 86% are singletons; the top ten hold approximately 6.9%. V shed 4 bases and J 5 bases; nucleotides not matched to a gene: 4. This CDR3 comprises 13 residues. Per germline, CDR1 MRHNA and CDR2 SNTAGT. This chain links TRBV6-4 with TRBJ2-7, with 8 nucleotides matching TRBD2. Sequencing was carried out using peripheral blood. The TCR originated in a man in his 60s with active or convalescent COVID-19. CDR3 nucleotides: TGTGCCAGCAGTGTGGATAGCGGGGACGAGCAGTACTTC. It codes for CASSVDSGDEQYF.